What follows are 21 T cell receptor gamma chains derived from one specimen sequenced in a study of gamma delta lymphoproliferative disorders and STAT genes. TCRdb made new clone calls on the multiplex PCR reads using CATT. The table records 5,100 or so gamma-chain clones, about 7.7% of them present only once. Sequencing used genomic DNA taken from PBMCs of patients and controls. What was sequenced was blood. The origin of the receptors is a human donor in good health.

As to this clone: Because the CDR3's place on the DNA is in doubt, the DNA is left out and the CDR3 is given as listed by TCRdb. The V gene is given as TRGV11, and no J gene call is available. TRGV11 is an ORF, and what it does is uncertain. The CDR3 numbers 18 amino acids, ends counted. This CDR3 reads CTTVPAPPQESGKKIKVF.

This clone is medium-sized by share. The chain uses TRGV5 and TRGJ1 or TRGJ2. The J gene, left out of TCRdb, was set here by checking the DNA against germline. With 1 base clipped from V and 0 bases from J, the junction kept 9 bases outside the gene matches. CDR1 is VINAFY and CDR2 is YDVSNSKD in the germline V gene. This CDR3 has 16 amino acids. The CDR3 region has the DNA TGTGCCACCTGGGACAGCCCTCAAGGGAATTATTATAAGAAACTCTTT. This gives the protein CATWDSPQGNYYKKLF.

By sample fraction, this clone is medium-sized. The chain has TRGV4 and TRGJP1. The J gene is not listed in TCRdb, so it was assigned here from a DNA match to germline. The CDR3 length is 16 residues. In germline, CDR1 is EGSTGY, CDR2 YDSYTSSV. Trimming removed 2 bases from V and 0 bases from J; junction bases left unmatched: 6. The chain's CDR3 is CATWDENYTTGWFKIF. Written as DNA, the CDR3 is TGTGCCACCTGGGATGAGAACTATACCACTGGTTGGTTCAAGATATTT.

Turning to this clone: Because the CDR3's place on the DNA is in doubt, the DNA is left out and the CDR3 is given as listed by TCRdb. The V gene is TRGV4, but the J gene lacks a call. The germline V gene has CDR1 EGSTGY and CDR2 YDSYTSSV. The CDR3 spans 17 residues, counting both ends. The CDR3 sequence: CATWGVIRNSLAVEQHF.

The sample holds many counts of this clone. This chain uses TRGV9 with TRGJ1 or TRGJ2. TCRdb offers no J gene call, so here the DNA was matched to germline to obtain one. The J segment lost 12 bases and the V segment lost 12 bases, leaving 17 bases of the junction unmatched. The CDR3 totals 11 residues. CDR1 is GITISATS and CDR2 is ISYDGTV in the germline V gene (reference sequence). In nucleotides, the CDR3 is TGTGCCCCTACGTGTATTTTGGGGAAACTCTTT. Translated: CAPTCILGKLF.

This clone was detected ten times or more. The gene calls are TRGV3 and TRGJ1 or TRGJ2. Here the J gene came from matching the DNA to germline, since TCRdb omits it. The germline V gene has CDR1 VTNTFY and CDR2 YDVSTARD (reference sequence). The CDR3 consists of 11 residues. Trimming took 5 bases from V and 7 from J; bases not matched to a gene: 5. For the CDR3, the DNA is TGTGCCACCTGGGGAATGTATAAGAAACTCTTT. Its translation is CATWGMYKKLF.

This clone was counted at least ten times. This chain joins TRGV9 and TRGJ1 or TRGJ2. TCRdb lists no J gene, so it was determined here by aligning the DNA to germline. The CDR3 has 14 amino acids. In germline, CDR1 is GITISATS, CDR2 ISYDGTV (reference sequence). V was pared by 2 bases and J by 4 bases, with 8 bases of the junction left unmatched. In DNA, the CDR3 is TGTGCCTTGTGGGAGGATTCTCGCTATTATAAGAAACTCTTT. Translation gives CALWEDSRYYKKLF.

This clone was counted many times. The rearrangement joins TRGV8 to TRGJP2. Because TCRdb records no J gene, it was assigned here through a match of the DNA to germline. Looked up from germline, CDR1 is VENAVY and CDR2 is YDSYNSRV. The CDR3 spans 14 residues. V was clipped by 9 bases and J by 0 bases; unmatched bases: 7. Here the CDR3 reads CATLINSSDWIKTF. The CDR3 coding sequence is TGTGCCACCCTAATAAATAGTAGTGATTGGATCAAGACGTTT.

This chain joins TRGV10 and TRGJ1 or TRGJ2. Here the J gene was assigned by germline matching of the DNA, as TCRdb has none. TRGV10 is filed as an ORF, its function uncertain. The CDR3 has 12 residues. Trimming took 11 bases from V and 5 from J; bases not matched to a gene: 10. The CDR3 region has the DNA TGTGCTGCGAGTGGGAAGAATTATAAGAAACTCTTT. Translating gives CAASGKNYKKLF.

In its sample, this clone is medium-sized. The chain is built from TRGV10 and TRGJ1 or TRGJ2. Matching the DNA to germline supplied the J gene, which TCRdb does not give. TRGV10 is flagged as an ORF with uncertain function. The CDR3 covers 15 residues. V lost 8 bases and J lost 2; bases outside the gene matches: 13. CDR3 protein: CAAWDCRSDYYKKLF. DNA for the CDR3: TGTGCTGCGTGGGATTGTAGGTCGGATTATTATAAGAAACTCTTT.

In this sample, this clone is medium-sized. The chain carries TRGV5 and TRGJ1 or TRGJ2. TCRdb offers no J gene call, so here the DNA was matched to germline to obtain one. This CDR3 spans 12 amino acids. J gave up 7 bases and V 4 bases, and 7 bases lay outside the gene matches. The V gene's germline CDR1 is VINAFY and CDR2 YDVSNSKD. CDR3 sequence: CATWEKRYKKLF. The CDR3 nucleotides are TGTGCCACCTGGGAAAAAAGGTATAAGAAACTCTTT.

This clone is medium-sized in the sample. The chain recombines TRGV4 with TRGJ1 or TRGJ2. TCRdb lists no J gene, so it was determined here by aligning the DNA to germline. There are 17 residues in the CDR3. With 4 bases clipped from V and 6 bases from J, the junction kept 21 bases outside the gene matches. CDR1 is EGSTGY, CDR2 YDSYTSSV, per germline. The CDR3 reads CATWDRLMQGPFYKKLF. CDR3 DNA sequence: TGTGCCACCTGGGACCGTCTCATGCAGGGGCCCTTTTATAAGAAACTCTTT.

This clone is medium-sized. The chain carries TRGV2 and TRGJP2. TCRdb carries no J gene annotation; the J gene was assigned here by matching the DNA with germline. This CDR3 is built from 11 residues. CDR1 is EGSNGY and CDR2 is YDSYNSKV in the germline V gene. Trimming took 0 bases from V and 15 from J; bases not matched to a gene: 4. CDR3 in amino acids: CATWDGRVKTF. CDR3 DNA sequence: TGTGCCACCTGGGACGGGCGGGTCAAGACGTTT.

This clone was counted only a few times. CDR3 nucleotide sequence: TGTGCCTGCTGGATCCATAAGAAACTCTTT. It codes for CACWIHKKLF. The rearrangement uses TRGV11 and TRGJ1 or TRGJ2. TRGV11 has ORF status, its function being uncertain. The CDR3 has 10 amino acids. With V trimmed by 7 bases and J by 8 bases, 2 bases remained unmatched.

This clone appeared many times. The V and J genes are TRGV9 and TRGJ1 or TRGJ2. TCRdb leaves out the J gene; it was filled in here by matching the DNA to germline. The germline V gene encodes CDR1 GITISATS and CDR2 ISYDGTV (reference sequence). The CDR3 extends over 15 amino acids. The junction had 5 bases not matched to a gene; V was cut back by 0 bases and J by 0 bases. The CDR3 DNA reads as TGTGCCTTGTGGGAGGTGCAGGGGAATTATTATAAGAAACTCTTT. Protein: CALWEVQGNYYKKLF.

This clone was seen only a few times. V gene TRGV11 combines with J gene TRGJP2. TCRdb records no J gene; here it was assigned by comparing the DNA to germline. TRGV11 is labeled an ORF, and its function is uncertain. The CDR3 is made up of 18 amino acids. V trimming: 0 bases; J trimming: 3 bases; junction bases outside the gene matches: 10. The CDR3: CACWIRHVIFGSDWIKTF. The CDR3 coding sequence is TGTGCCTGCTGGATTAGGCACGTGATATTTGGTAGTGATTGGATCAAGACGTTT.

Sample share makes this clone medium-sized. This chain connects TRGV4 to TRGJ1 or TRGJ2. No J gene was available from TCRdb, and it was assigned here by a germline match of the DNA. Trimming took 5 bases from V and 11 from J; bases not matched to a gene: 18. This CDR3 comprises 14 residues. Germline loops: CDR1 EGSTGY, CDR2 YDSYTSSV. The CDR3 is CATWGREERREKLF. CDR3 DNA sequence: TGTGCCACCTGGGGGAGGGAGGAACGCAGAGAGAAACTCTTT.

Within the sample, this clone is medium-sized. The chain employs TRGV10 and TRGJ1 or TRGJ2. TCRdb leaves out the J gene; it was filled in here by matching the DNA to germline. TRGV10 is an open reading frame, and its role is uncertain. The length of the CDR3 is 14 residues. The junction had 13 bases not matched to a gene; V was cut back by 8 bases and J by 5 bases. CDR3 sequence (DNA): TGTGCTGCGTGGGATTCACATAAAGATTATAAGAAACTCTTT. As protein: CAAWDSHKDYKKLF.

This clone rates as medium-sized. This sample includes further DNA sequences coding for the same CDR3. The chain carries TRGV4 and TRGJ1 or TRGJ2. In the absence of a J gene in TCRdb, the DNA was matched to germline to assign it here. The CDR3 loop spans 14 amino acids. J gave up 2 bases and V 1 base, and 5 bases lay outside the gene matches. Per germline, CDR1 EGSTGY and CDR2 YDSYTSSV. The DNA of the CDR3 is TGTGCCACCTGGGATGGACCGTATTATTATAAGAAACTCTTT. It yields the protein CATWDGPYYYKKLF.

This clone is labeled as medium-sized. Other DNA sequences within the sample encode an identical CDR3. The chain is built from TRGV4 and TRGJ1 or TRGJ2. TCRdb offers no J gene call, so here the DNA was matched to germline to obtain one. V lost 0 bases and J lost 5; bases outside the gene matches: 1. The CDR3 is 12 residues long. From germline, CDR1 is EGSTGY and CDR2 YDSYTSSV. CDR3 amino acids: CATWDGHYKKLF. CDR3 coding DNA: TGTGCCACCTGGGATGGGCATTATAAGAAACTCTTT.

Judged by abundance, this clone is medium-sized. The chain recombines TRGV10 with TRGJ1 or TRGJ2. Germline matching of the DNA provided the J gene here, since TCRdb leaves it blank. TRGV10 is identified as an open reading frame with a role that is uncertain. This CDR3 has 11 amino acids. V dropped 8 bases and J dropped 10; count of bases not matched to a gene: 9. The CDR3 DNA reads as TGTGCTGCGTGGGATCGGGGAAAGAAACTCTTT. As protein: CAAWDRGKKLF.